This TCR beta chain is from a study of T cells after yellow fever vaccination. Germline lookup yields CDR1 SGHTA and CDR2 FQGNSA. There are 15 residues in the CDR3. V lost 5 bases and J lost 0, with 10 bases in between. This clonotype was recorded at least ten times. TCRdb called the 5' RACE reads again in MiXCR, with one record for every CDR3 protein. The repertoire holds approximately 9,300 distinct CDR3 sequences, 4% to 6% seen once, with roughly 1.6% in the top ten. The TCR originated in a man between 18 and 35 years old who received the YFV17D yellow fever vaccine. J is TRBJ2-2 and V is TRBV7-2; D may match TRBD1 or TRBD2 (5 bases each). Here the sequenced sample was PBMCs, either bulk or a sorted T-cell subset (CD4+, CD8+, memory, or dextramer-sorted; not recorded which), taken around 14 days after the first yellow fever vaccination. The CDR3, as DNA: TGTGCCAGCAGCAGGGACCCCACGAACACCGGGGAGCTGTTTTTT. Protein: CASSRDPTNTGELFF.